The 2 T cell receptor beta chains presented below share a single source sample, sequenced in a study of blood T cells in healthy people across ages. Primed by a sample-barcoded 5' primer and a J-beta primer mix, a second PCR proceeded for roughly 7 to 11 cycles. TCRdb processed the 5' RACE reads anew with MiXCR; each CDR3 protein has one entry. The top ten clones hold roughly 26% of a sample with 800,000 or so distinct CDR3 sequences, approximately 65% of them seen once. The sample was blood. The source of these receptors is a man between 25 and 39 years old in good health.

This clonotype came up once. This chain connects TRBV6-2 or TRBV6-3 to TRBJ2-1; D might be TRBD1 or TRBD2, each matching 5 bases. The CDR3 is 15 residues long. The V gene's germline CDR1 is MNHEY and CDR2 SVGEGT. Trimming cost V 1 base and J 10 bases, with 17 bases left between them. Written as DNA, the CDR3 is TGTGCCAGCAGTTACTTCGGGCAGGGAGAATGGGAGCAGTTCTTC. Translating gives CASSYFGQGEWEQFF.

The chain has TRBV20-1 and TRBJ1-2; D may be TRBD1 (6 bases). CDR3 length equals 12 residues. The germline V gene encodes CDR1 DFQATT and CDR2 SNEGSKA (reference sequence). V lost 8 bases and J lost 9, with 19 bases in between. The CDR3 DNA is TGCAGTCACAAAGAGGAAGGGGGGAGCTACACCTTC. This translates into CSHKEEGGSYTF.